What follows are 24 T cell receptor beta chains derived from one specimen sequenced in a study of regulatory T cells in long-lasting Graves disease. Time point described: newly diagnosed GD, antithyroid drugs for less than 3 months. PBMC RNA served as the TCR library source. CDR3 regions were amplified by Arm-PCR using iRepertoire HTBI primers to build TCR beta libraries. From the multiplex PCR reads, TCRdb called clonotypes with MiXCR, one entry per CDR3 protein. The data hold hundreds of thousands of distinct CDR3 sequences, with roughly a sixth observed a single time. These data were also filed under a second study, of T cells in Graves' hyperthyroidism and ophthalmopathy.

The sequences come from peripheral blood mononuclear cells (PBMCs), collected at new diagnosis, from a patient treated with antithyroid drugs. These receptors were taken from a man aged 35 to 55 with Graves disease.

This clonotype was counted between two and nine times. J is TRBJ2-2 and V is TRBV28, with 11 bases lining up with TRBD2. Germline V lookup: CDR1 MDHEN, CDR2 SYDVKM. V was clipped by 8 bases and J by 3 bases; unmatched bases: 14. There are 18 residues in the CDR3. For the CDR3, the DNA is TGTGCCAGCGCTGGACTAGCGGGTGGATTAGGGGACACCGGGGAGCTGTTTTTT. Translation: CASAGLAGGLGDTGELFF.

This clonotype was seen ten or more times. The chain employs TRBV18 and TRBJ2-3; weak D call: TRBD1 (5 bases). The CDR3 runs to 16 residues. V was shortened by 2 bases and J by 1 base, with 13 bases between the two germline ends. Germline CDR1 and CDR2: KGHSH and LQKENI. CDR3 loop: CASSPITGARTDTQYF. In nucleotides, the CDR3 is TGTGCCAGCTCACCAATTACTGGGGCTCGCACAGATACGCAGTATTTT.

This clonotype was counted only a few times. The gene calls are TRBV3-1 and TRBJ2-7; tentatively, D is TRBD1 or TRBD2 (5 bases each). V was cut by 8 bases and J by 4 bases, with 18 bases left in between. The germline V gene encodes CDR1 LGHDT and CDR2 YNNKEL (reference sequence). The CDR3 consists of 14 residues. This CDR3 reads CASQPGPNQYEQYF. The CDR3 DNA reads TGTGCCAGCCAGCCGGGACCCAACCAGTACGAGCAGTACTTC.

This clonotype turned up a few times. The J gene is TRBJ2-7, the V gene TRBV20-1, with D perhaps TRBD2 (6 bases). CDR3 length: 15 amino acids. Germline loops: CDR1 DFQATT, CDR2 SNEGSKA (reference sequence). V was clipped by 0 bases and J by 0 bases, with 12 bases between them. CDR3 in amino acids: CSARDRETSSYEQYF. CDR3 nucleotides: TGCAGTGCTAGAGATCGGGAGACTAGCTCCTACGAGCAGTACTTC.

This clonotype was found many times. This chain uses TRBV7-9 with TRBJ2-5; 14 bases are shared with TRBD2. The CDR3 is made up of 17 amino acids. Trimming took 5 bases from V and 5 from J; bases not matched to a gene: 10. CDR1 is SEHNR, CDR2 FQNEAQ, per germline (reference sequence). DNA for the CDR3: TGTGCCAGCAGCCCGGGACTAGCGGGGGACCTCGCGGAGACCCAGTACTTC. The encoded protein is CASSPGLAGDLAETQYF.

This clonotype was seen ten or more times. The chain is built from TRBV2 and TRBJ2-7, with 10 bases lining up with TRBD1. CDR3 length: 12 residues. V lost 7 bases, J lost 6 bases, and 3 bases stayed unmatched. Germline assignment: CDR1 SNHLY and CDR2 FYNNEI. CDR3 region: CASNRDRGEQYF. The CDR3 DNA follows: TGTGCCAGCAACCGGGACAGGGGCGAGCAGTACTTC. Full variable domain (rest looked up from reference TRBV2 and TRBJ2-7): EPEVTQTPSHQVTQMGQEVILRCVPISNHLYFYWYRQILGQKVEFLVSFYNNEISEKSEIFDDQFSVERPDGSNFTLKIRSTKLEDSAMYFCASNRDRGEQYFGPGTRLTVT.

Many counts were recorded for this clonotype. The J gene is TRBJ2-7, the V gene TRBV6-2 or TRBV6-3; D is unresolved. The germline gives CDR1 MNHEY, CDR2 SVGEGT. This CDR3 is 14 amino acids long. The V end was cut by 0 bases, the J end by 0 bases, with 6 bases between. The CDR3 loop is CASSYSRSSYEQYF. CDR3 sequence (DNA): TGTGCCAGCAGTTACTCGCGGAGCTCCTACGAGCAGTACTTC.

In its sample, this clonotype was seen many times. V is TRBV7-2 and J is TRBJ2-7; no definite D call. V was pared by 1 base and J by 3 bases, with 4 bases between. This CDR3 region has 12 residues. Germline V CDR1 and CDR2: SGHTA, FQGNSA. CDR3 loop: CASSLVFYEQYF. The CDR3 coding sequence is TGTGCCAGCAGCTTAGTTTTCTACGAGCAGTACTTC.

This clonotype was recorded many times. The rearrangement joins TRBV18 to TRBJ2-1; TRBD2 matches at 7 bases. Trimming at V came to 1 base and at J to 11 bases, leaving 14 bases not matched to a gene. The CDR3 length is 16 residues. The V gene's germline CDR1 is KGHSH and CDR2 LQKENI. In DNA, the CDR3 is TGTGCCAGCTCACCACGGCTAGCGGTAACCACAATGCAGCAGTTCTTC. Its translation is CASSPRLAVTTMQQFF.

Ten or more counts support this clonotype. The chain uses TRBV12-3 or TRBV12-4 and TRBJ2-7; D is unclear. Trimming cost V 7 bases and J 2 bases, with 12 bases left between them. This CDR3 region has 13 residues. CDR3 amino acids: CASKKGLTYEQYF. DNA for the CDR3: TGTGCCAGCAAGAAGGGATTAACCTACGAGCAGTACTTC.

Here the CDR3 reads CASSYGVVGNQPQHF. In nucleotides, the CDR3 is TGTGCCAGCAGTTACGGTGTGGTGGGCAATCAGCCCCAGCATTTT. The rearrangement uses TRBV6-2 or TRBV6-3 and TRBJ1-5, with no clear D. The CDR3 loop spans 15 amino acids. The V gene lost 2 bases and the J gene lost 2 bases, with 10 bases spanning the gap. In germline, CDR1 is MNHEY, CDR2 SVGEGT.

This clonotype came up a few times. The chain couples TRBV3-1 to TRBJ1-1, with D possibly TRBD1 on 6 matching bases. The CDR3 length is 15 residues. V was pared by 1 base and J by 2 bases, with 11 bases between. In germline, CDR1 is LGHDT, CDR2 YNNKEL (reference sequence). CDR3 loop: CASSQVAGANTEAFF. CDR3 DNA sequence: TGTGCCAGCAGCCAAGTGGCAGGGGCAAACACTGAAGCTTTCTTT.

This chain's CDR3 is CAWSRTVITPQHF. CDR3 DNA sequence: TGTGCCTGGAGTCGGACAGTCATTACGCCCCAGCATTTT. The rearrangement links TRBV30 to TRBJ1-5; perhaps TRBD1 as D (6 bases). Germline-derived CDR1 and CDR2 are GTSNPN and SVGIG (reference sequence). CDR3 length equals 13 residues. Between the trimmed V and J ends, which lost 2 bases and 9 bases, there was a span of 14 bases.

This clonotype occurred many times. CDR3 sequence: CAWSRGAYEQYF. CDR3 DNA sequence: TGTGCCTGGAGTCGGGGCGCGTACGAGCAGTACTTC. V and J are TRBV30 and TRBJ2-7; D tentatively reads TRBD1 or TRBD2 (5 bases each). CDR1 is GTSNPN and CDR2 is SVGIG in the germline V gene (reference sequence). Between the trimmed V and J ends, which lost 2 bases and 4 bases, there was a span of 9 bases. The CDR3 covers 12 residues. The full variable domain, its missing parts supplied by reference TRBV30 and TRBJ2-7, is SQTIHQWPATLVQPVGSPLSLECTVEGTSNPNLYWYRQAAGRGLQLLFYSVGIGQISSEVPQNLSASRPQDRQFILSSKKLLLSDSGFYLCAWSRGAYEQYFGPGTRLTVT.

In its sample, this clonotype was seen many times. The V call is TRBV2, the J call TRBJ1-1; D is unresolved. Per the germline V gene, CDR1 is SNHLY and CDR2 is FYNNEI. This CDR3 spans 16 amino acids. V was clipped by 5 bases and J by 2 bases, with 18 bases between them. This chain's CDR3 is CASSFLAGIQNTEAFF. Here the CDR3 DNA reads TGTGCCAGCAGTTTTCTTGCCGGGATACAAAACACTGAAGCTTTCTTT. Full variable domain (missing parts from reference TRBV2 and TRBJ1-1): EPEVTQTPSHQVTQMGQEVILRCVPISNHLYFYWYRQILGQKVEFLVSFYNNEISEKSEIFDDQFSVERPDGSNFTLKIRSTKLEDSAMYFCASSFLAGIQNTEAFFGQGTRLTVV.

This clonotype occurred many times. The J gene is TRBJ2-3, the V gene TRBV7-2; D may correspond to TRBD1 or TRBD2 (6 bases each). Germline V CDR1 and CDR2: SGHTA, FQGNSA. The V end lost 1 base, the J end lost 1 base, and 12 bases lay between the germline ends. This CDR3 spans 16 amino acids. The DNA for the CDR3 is TGTGCCAGCAGCTTAGTAGGGGGGCTCCGCACAGATACGCAGTATTTT. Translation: CASSLVGGLRTDTQYF.

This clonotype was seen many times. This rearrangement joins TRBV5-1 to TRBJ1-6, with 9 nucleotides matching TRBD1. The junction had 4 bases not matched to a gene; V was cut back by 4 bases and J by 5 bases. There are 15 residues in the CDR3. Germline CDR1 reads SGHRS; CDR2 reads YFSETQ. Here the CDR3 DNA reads TGCGCCAGCAGCACTCGACAGGGGGATAATTCACCCCTCCACTTT. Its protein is CASSTRQGDNSPLHF.

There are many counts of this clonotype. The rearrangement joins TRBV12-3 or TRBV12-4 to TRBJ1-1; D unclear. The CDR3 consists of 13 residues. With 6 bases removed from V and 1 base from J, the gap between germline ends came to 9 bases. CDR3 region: CASRVRENTEAFF. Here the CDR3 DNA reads TGTGCCAGCAGGGTAAGAGAGAACACTGAAGCTTTCTTT.

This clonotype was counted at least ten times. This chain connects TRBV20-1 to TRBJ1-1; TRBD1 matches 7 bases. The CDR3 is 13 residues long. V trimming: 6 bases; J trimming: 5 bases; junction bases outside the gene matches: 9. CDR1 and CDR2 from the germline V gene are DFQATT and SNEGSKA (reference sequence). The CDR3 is CSAPGWTGTEAFF. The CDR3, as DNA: TGCAGTGCCCCCGGATGGACAGGAACTGAAGCTTTCTTT.

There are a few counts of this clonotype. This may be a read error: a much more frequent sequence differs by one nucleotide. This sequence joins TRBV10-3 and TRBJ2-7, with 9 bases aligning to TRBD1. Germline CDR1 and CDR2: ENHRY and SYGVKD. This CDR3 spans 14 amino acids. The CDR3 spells CAISDWDRENEQCF. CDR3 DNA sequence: TGTGCCATCAGTGACTGGGACAGGGAGAACGAGCAGTGCTTC.

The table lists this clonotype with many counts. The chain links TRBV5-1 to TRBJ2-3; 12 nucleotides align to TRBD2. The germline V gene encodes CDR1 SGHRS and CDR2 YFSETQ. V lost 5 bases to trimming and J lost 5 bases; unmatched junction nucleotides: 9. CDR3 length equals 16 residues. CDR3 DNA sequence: TGCGCCAGCAGTCTTCTAGCGGGGGGGCAGGGAGATACGCAGTATTTT. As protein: CASSLLAGGQGDTQYF.

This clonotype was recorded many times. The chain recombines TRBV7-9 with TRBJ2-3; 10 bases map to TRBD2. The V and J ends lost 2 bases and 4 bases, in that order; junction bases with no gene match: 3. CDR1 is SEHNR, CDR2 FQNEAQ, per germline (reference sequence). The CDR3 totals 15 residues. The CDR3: CASSLTSGGADTQYF. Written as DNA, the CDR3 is TGTGCCAGCAGCTTAACGAGCGGGGGGGCAGATACGCAGTATTTT.

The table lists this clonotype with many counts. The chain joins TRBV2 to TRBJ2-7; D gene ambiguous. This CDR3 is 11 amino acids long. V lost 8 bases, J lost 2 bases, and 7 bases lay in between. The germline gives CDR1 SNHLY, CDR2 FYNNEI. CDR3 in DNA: TGTGCCAGCTCCACTACCTACGAGCAGTACTTC. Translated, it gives CASSTTYEQYF.

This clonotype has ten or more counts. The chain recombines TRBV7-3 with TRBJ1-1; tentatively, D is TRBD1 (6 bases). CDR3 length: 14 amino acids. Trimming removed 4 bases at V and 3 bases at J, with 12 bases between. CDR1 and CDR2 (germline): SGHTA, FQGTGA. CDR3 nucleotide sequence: TGTGCCAGCAGCTCATACAGGGTCGACACTGAAGCTTTCTTT. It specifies CASSSYRVDTEAFF.